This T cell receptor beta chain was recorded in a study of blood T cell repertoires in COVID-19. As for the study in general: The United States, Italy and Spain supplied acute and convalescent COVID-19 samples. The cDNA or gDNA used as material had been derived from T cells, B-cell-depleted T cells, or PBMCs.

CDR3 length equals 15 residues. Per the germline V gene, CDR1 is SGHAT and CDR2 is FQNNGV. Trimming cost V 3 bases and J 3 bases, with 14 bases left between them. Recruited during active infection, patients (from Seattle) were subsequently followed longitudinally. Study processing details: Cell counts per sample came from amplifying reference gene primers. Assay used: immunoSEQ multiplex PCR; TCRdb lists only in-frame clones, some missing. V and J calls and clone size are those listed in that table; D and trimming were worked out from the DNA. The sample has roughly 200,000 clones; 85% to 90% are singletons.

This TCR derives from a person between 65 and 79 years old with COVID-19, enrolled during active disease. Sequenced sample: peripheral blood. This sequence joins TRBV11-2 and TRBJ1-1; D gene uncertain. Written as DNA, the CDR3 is TGTGCCAGCAGCTTCTCCGGAATCCGGGACACTGAAGCTTTCTTT. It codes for CASSFSGIRDTEAFF.